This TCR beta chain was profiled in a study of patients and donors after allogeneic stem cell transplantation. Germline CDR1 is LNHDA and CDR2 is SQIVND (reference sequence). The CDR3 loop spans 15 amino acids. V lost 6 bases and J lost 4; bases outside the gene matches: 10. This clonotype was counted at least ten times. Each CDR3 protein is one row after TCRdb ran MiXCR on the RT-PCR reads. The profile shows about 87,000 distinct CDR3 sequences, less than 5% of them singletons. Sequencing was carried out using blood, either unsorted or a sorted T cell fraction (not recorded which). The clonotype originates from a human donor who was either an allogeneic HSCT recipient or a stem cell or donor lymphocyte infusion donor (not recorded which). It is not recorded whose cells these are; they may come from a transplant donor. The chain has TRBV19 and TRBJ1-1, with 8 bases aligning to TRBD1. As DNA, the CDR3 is TGTGCCAGTAGAACCGCAGGGGGCGCGGTCACTGAAGCTTTCTTT. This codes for CASRTAGGAVTEAFF.